One and the same sample provided the 32 T cell receptor beta chains below, sequenced in a study of T cells after yellow fever vaccination (dated by TCRdb to about 2019). The library relied on 5' RACE. The run used an Illumina NovaSeq 6000. Clones were called with MiXCR by TCRdb after fastp trimmed the public reads at Q25, and only in-frame beta chains were retained. One record per CDR3 amino acid sequence lists the most common genes and DNA. This sample has around 250,000 distinct CDR3 sequences in its table, and 5.2% of those were observed once. The ten most abundant clones make up under 3.5% of the sample. This specimen's treatment or condition label, interpreted: live attenuated yellow fever vaccine strain. Specimen: CD4+ T cells sorted from PBMCs, collected on the day of the yellow fever booster vaccination. Every receptor here comes from a man aged 18 to 29 who received the YFV17D yellow fever vaccine.

This clonotype has only a few counts. This sequence joins TRBV5-1 and TRBJ1-2, with 7 positions matching TRBD1. V trimming: 0 bases; J trimming: 4 bases; junction bases outside the gene matches: 0. This CDR3 is built from 13 residues. Germline-derived CDR1 and CDR2 are SGHRS and YFSETQ. The CDR3 nucleotides read TGCGCCAGCAGCTTGGGGGACAGCTATGGCTACACCTTC. Protein product: CASSLGDSYGYTF.

Ten or more counts support this clonotype. This rearrangement joins TRBV6-2 or TRBV6-3 to TRBJ2-7, with no clear D. Germline V gene data show CDR1 as MNHEY and CDR2 as SVGEGT. The CDR3 spans 12 residues. Trimming cost V 4 bases and J 5 bases, with 9 bases left between them. CDR3 nucleotide sequence: TGTGCCAGCAGTTCTCTTCGGGACGAGCAGTACGTC. Translated, it gives CASSSLRDEQYV.

The genes are TRBV6-2 or TRBV6-3 and TRBJ2-7, with D perhaps TRBD1 (6 bases). Germline V CDR1 and CDR2: MNHEY, SVGEGT. CDR3 length: 11 residues. Trimming shortened V by 6 bases and J by 12 bases, and 15 bases separated the two germline ends. The CDR3 DNA reads TGTGCCAGCAGAACCAGACAGGAGATGTACGTC. As protein: CASRTRQEMYV.

This clonotype was observed a handful of times. The chain recombines TRBV20-1 with TRBJ2-1, with D perhaps TRBD2 (6 bases). The CDR3 runs to 17 residues. Germline-derived CDR1 and CDR2 are DFQATT and SNEGSKA (reference sequence). V lost 3 bases to trimming and J lost 2 bases, with 20 bases between them. The CDR3 reads CSASRPPLAGTYNEQFF. CDR3 coding DNA: TGCAGTGCTAGCCGACCCCCCCTGGCGGGAACCTACAATGAGCAGTTCTTC.

The J gene is TRBJ1-4, the V gene TRBV18; D gene ambiguous. CDR3 length: 14 amino acids. Trimming pared 5 bases from V and 0 bases from J, leaving 7 bases between. The germline gives CDR1 KGHSH, CDR2 LQKENI. CDR3 nucleotides: TGTGCCAGCTCAACGGGGTCAACTAATGAAAAACTGTTTTTT. The encoded protein is CASSTGSTNEKLFF. Looking up the rest from reference TRBV18 and TRBJ1-4 gives the full variable domain: NAGVMQNPRHLVRRRGQEARLRCSPMKGHSHVYWYRQLPEEGLKFMVYLQKENIIDESGMPKERFSAEFPKEGPSILRIQQVVRGDSAAYFCASSTGSTNEKLFFGSGTQLSVL.

This rearrangement joins TRBV5-1 to TRBJ1-1; a possible D gene is TRBD1 (6 bases). Germline V gene sequence: CDR1 SGHRS, CDR2 YFSETQ. Trimming pared 8 bases from V and 1 base from J, leaving 12 bases between. This CDR3 spans 13 amino acids. Here the CDR3 reads CASRQDPNTEAFF. CDR3 nucleotide sequence: TGCGCCAGTAGACAGGACCCGAACACTGAAGCTTTCTTT. Full variable domain (remainder filled in from reference TRBV5-1 and TRBJ1-1): KAGVTQTPRYLIKTRGQQVTLSCSPISGHRSVSWYQQTPGQGLQFLFEYFSETQRNKGNFPGRFSGRQFSNSRSEMNVSTLELGDSALYLCASRQDPNTEAFFGQGTRLTVV.

The chain uses TRBV7-2 and TRBJ2-7, with no clear D. This CDR3 is built from 14 residues. Between the trimmed V and J ends, which lost 1 base and 0 bases, there was a span of 7 bases. Germline CDR1 and CDR2: SGHTA and FQGNSA. This CDR3 reads CASSLVEGSYEQYF. In DNA, the CDR3 is TGTGCCAGCAGCTTAGTGGAAGGCTCCTACGAGCAGTACTTC.

At least ten counts were recorded for this clonotype. The chain has TRBV7-2 and TRBJ2-1; the D is unclear. The CDR3 runs to 11 residues. CDR1 and CDR2 from the germline V gene are SGHTA and FQGNSA. Trimming left V 6 bases short and J 7 bases short, with 7 bases between. CDR3: CASREYNEQFF. The CDR3 region has the DNA TGTGCCAGCAGAGAGTATAATGAGCAGTTCTTC.

There are many counts of this clonotype. V gene TRBV7-3 combines with J gene TRBJ2-1; D is uncertain. The CDR3 consists of 15 residues. Trimming stripped 5 bases from V and 7 bases from J, with 18 bases between. Germline V lookup: CDR1 SGHTA, CDR2 FQGTGA. This CDR3 reads CASSEGPVTQNEQFF. Here the CDR3 DNA reads TGTGCCAGCAGCGAAGGCCCGGTCACACAAAATGAGCAGTTCTTC.

In this sample, this clonotype turned up a few times. The chain is built from TRBV20-1 and TRBJ1-4, with no clear D. CDR1 is DFQATT and CDR2 is SNEGSKA in the germline V gene (reference sequence). The CDR3 consists of 11 residues. V was shortened by 6 bases and J by 8 bases, with 10 bases between the two germline ends. The CDR3: CSATPGEKLFF. The CDR3 coding sequence is TGCAGTGCAACACCGGGCGAAAAACTGTTTTTT.

This chain joins TRBV5-4 and TRBJ1-3; perhaps TRBD1 as D (6 bases). Germline CDR1 SGHNT, CDR2 YYREEE (reference sequence). Trimming took off 0 bases at V and 0 bases at J, with 13 bases between the two ends. This CDR3 is 17 amino acids long. The CDR3 protein is CASSLAPGQSSGNTIYF. In DNA form, the CDR3 reads TGTGCCAGCAGCTTGGCCCCTGGACAGTCCTCTGGAAACACCATATATTTT. The full variable domain, with the rest looked up from reference TRBV5-4 and TRBJ1-3, is ETGVTQSPTHLIKTRGQQVTLRCSSQSGHNTVSWYQQALGQGPQFIFQYYREEENGRGNFPPRFSGLQFPNYSSELNVNALELDDSALYLCASSLAPGQSSGNTIYFGEGSWLTVV.

Worth noting for this clonotype: Since a much larger clone is just one base distant, this may be a read error. V is TRBV6-5 and J is TRBJ2-1; no reliable D call. Looked up from germline, CDR1 is MNHEY and CDR2 is SVGAGI. There are 16 residues in the CDR3. CDR3: CASRPRGASSYNEHFF. CDR3 sequence (DNA): TGTGCCAGCAGGCCTCGAGGAGCGAGCTCCTACAATGAGCATTTCTTC.

This clonotype has ten or more counts. This chain joins TRBV28 and TRBJ2-4; D may be TRBD1 or TRBD2 (6 bases each). V gave up 3 bases and J gave up 4 bases, with 19 bases separating them. Germline V CDR1 and CDR2: MDHEN, SYDVKM. The CDR3 extends over 17 amino acids. The CDR3 sequence is CASSLRVGRGPKNIQYF. In DNA, the CDR3 is TGTGCCAGCAGTTTGAGAGTTGGTCGGGGGCCGAAAAACATTCAGTACTTC.

This chain links TRBV6-2 or TRBV6-3 with TRBJ2-3; 7 nucleotides match TRBD2. Germline V gene lookup returns CDR1 MNHEY and CDR2 SVGEGT. With 6 bases clipped from V and 7 bases from J, the junction kept 10 bases outside the gene matches. This CDR3 is 14 amino acids long. The CDR3 DNA reads as TGTGCCAGCAGCTCCCCGGGGGGATCGAATACGCAGTATTTT. Translating gives CASSSPGGSNTQYF.

This clonotype showed up many times. The V and J genes are TRBV6-5 and TRBJ2-5; 10 bases agree with TRBD1. This CDR3 comprises 17 residues. Germline CDR1 reads MNHEY; CDR2 reads SVGAGI. V lost 5 bases to trimming and J lost 4 bases; unmatched junction nucleotides: 13. This CDR3 reads CASSARSDRGRRETQYF. CDR3 nucleotide sequence: TGTGCCAGCAGTGCTCGCAGCGACAGGGGGCGACGAGAGACCCAGTACTTC.

This clonotype was seen a handful of times. The chain recombines TRBV6-6 with TRBJ2-1, with D perhaps matching TRBD1 (5 bases). Germline-derived CDR1 and CDR2 are MNHNY and SVGAGI (reference sequence). The V end was cut by 2 bases, the J end by 7 bases, with 18 bases between. CDR3 length: 16 residues. In DNA form, the CDR3 reads TGTGCCAGCAGTTACCATGCCGGGCCAGGGCGGAATGAGCAGTTCTTC. Its protein is CASSYHAGPGRNEQFF.

This clonotype was seen repeatedly, ten times or more. The CDR3 DNA is TGTGCCAGCAGCTTTAGGACAGGGTCCTACAATGAGCAGTTCTTC. It specifies CASSFRTGSYNEQFF. The V call is TRBV7-2, the J call TRBJ2-1; 8 positions agree with TRBD1. CDR1 is SGHTA, CDR2 FQGNSA, per germline. Trimming cost V 3 bases and J 1 base; bases outside gene matches: 2. The CDR3 is 15 residues long.

This clonotype has ten or more counts. The chain couples TRBV12-3 or TRBV12-4 to TRBJ2-1; D is unclear. The CDR3 runs to 13 residues. V was clipped by 7 bases and J by 9 bases, with 16 bases between them. CDR3 loop: CASTKDERREQFF. The CDR3 bases are TGTGCCAGCACCAAAGACGAGCGTCGTGAGCAGTTCTTC.

This clonotype was seen more than once but under ten times. This chain connects TRBV20-1 to TRBJ2-7; D possibly matches TRBD1 or TRBD2 (5 bases each). From germline, CDR1 is DFQATT and CDR2 SNEGSKA (reference sequence). This CDR3 is 13 amino acids long. V was trimmed by 6 bases and J by 2 bases, leaving 14 bases between them. Here the CDR3 reads CSAQRGSTYEQYF. CDR3 sequence (DNA): TGCAGTGCCCAACGGGGCAGTACCTACGAGCAGTACTTC.

This clonotype showed up many times. The gene calls are TRBV3-1 and TRBJ2-5; no clear D. Germline V CDR1 and CDR2: LGHDT, YNNKEL (reference sequence). CDR3 length: 12 residues. V gave up 0 bases and J gave up 5 bases, with 4 bases separating them. The CDR3 spells CASSQDRETQYF. The CDR3 DNA is TGTGCCAGCAGCCAAGATAGGGAGACCCAGTACTTC.

In this sample, this clonotype turned up many times. This rearrangement joins TRBV4-2 to TRBJ1-5; D not certain. Germline CDR1 and CDR2: LGHNA and YNFKEQ. The CDR3 has 14 amino acids. With 0 bases removed from V and 6 bases from J, the gap between germline ends came to 9 bases. CDR3 sequence: CASSQESGPQPQHF. The CDR3 region has the DNA TGTGCCAGCAGCCAAGAATCAGGCCCTCAGCCCCAGCATTTT.

This clonotype was seen at least ten times. The genes are TRBV3-1 and TRBJ2-7, with a weak D call TRBD1 (5 bases). Deletions cut 0 bases from V and 4 bases from J, with 7 bases between. This CDR3 comprises 13 residues. Germline V gene lookup returns CDR1 LGHDT and CDR2 YNNKEL (reference sequence). CDR3 sequence (DNA): TGTGCCAGCAGCCAAGAAGGGGTGTACGAGCAGTACGTC. This sequence encodes CASSQEGVYEQYV.

In this sample, this clonotype turned up many times. The junction does not match germline at one end; this may be a read error. The genes are TRBV2 and TRBJ2-1; 10 nucleotides align to TRBD1. The CDR3 spans 16 residues. Germline-derived CDR1 and CDR2 are SNHLY and FYNNEI. Here the CDR3 reads CASSPFGTGDYNEQFF. In DNA, the CDR3 is TGTGCCAGCAGCCCGTTCGGGACAGGGGACTACAATGAACAGTTCTTC.

This clonotype has at least ten counts. J is TRBJ1-1 and V is TRBV20-1, with D unclear. Germline V gene sequence: CDR1 DFQATT, CDR2 SNEGSKA (reference sequence). V was cut by 3 bases and J by 1 base, with 6 bases left in between. CDR3 length: 12 amino acids. The CDR3 spells CSARGWNTEAFF. CDR3 sequence (DNA): TGCAGTGCTAGGGGCTGGAACACTGAAGCTTTCTTT.

This rearrangement joins TRBV18 to TRBJ2-3; D call uncertain. CDR1 KGHSH and CDR2 LQKENI come from the germline V gene. CDR3 length: 15 residues. V gave up 0 bases and J gave up 6 bases, with 13 bases separating them. In DNA, the CDR3 is TGTGCCAGCTCACCACCGACGGACCTTCGGGATACGCAGTATTTT. Translated: CASSPPTDLRDTQYF.

This chain connects TRBV6-2 or TRBV6-3 to TRBJ1-3, with D unclear. Looked up from germline, CDR1 is MNHEY and CDR2 is SVGEGT. CDR3 length equals 13 residues. Between the trimmed V and J ends, which lost 5 bases and 0 bases, there was a span of 5 bases. CDR3 in DNA: TGTGCCAGCAGTACGCCCTCTGGAAACACCATATATTTT. Translation gives CASSTPSGNTIYF.

This clonotype was counted many times. V usage is TRBV4-2 and J usage is TRBJ2-1, with D possibly called TRBD1 or TRBD2 (5 bases each). CDR1 and CDR2 (germline): LGHNA, YNFKEQ. The CDR3 runs 12 residues. Trimming pared 0 bases from V and 10 bases from J, leaving 7 bases between. DNA for the CDR3: TGTGCCAGCAGCCAAGAGGGGGAGGAGCAGTTCTTC. Translated, it gives CASSQEGEEQFF.

A few counts support this clonotype. The chain couples TRBV18 to TRBJ1-5, with 7 bases matching TRBD1. V lost 6 bases, J lost 3 bases, and 5 bases stayed unmatched. Germline CDR1 KGHSH, CDR2 LQKENI. This CDR3 contains 14 residues. In DNA form, the CDR3 reads TGTGCCAGCTCGCAGGGGGGCCCCAATCAGCCCCAGCATTTT. Amino acid sequence: CASSQGGPNQPQHF.

In its sample, this clonotype was seen a few times. J is TRBJ1-2 and V is TRBV7-2, with 11 bases fitting TRBD1. V shed 5 bases, J shed 1 base, and the junction held 6 bases outside the gene matches. The CDR3 contains 16 residues. Per germline, CDR1 SGHTA and CDR2 FQGNSA. DNA of the CDR3: TGTGCCAGCAGCGGGGGGACAGGGGGTTTTAACTATGGCTACACCTTC. Translation gives CASSGGTGGFNYGYTF.

The chain carries TRBV4-1 and TRBJ2-1; 10 bases fit TRBD2. V was clipped by 5 bases and J by 3 bases; unmatched bases: 1. This CDR3 region has 14 residues. CDR1 MGHRA and CDR2 YSYEKL come from the germline V gene. The DNA of the CDR3 is TGCGCCAGCAGCGAGCGGGGGGGCTACAATGAGCAGTTCTTC. Translation: CASSERGGYNEQFF.

Points on this clonotype: Possible read error: a much larger clone is one base away. The chain couples TRBV7-2 to TRBJ1-5; D is unresolved. Trimming took 2 bases from V and 4 from J, leaving 6 bases between them. This CDR3 is 13 amino acids long. CDR1 is SGHTA, CDR2 FQGNSA, per germline. CDR3 DNA: TGTGCCAGCAGCTTACAGGAGAATCAGCCCCAGCATTTT. Amino acid sequence: CASSLQENQPQHF. Combining the CDR3 with reference TRBV7-2 and TRBJ1-5 gives the whole variable domain GAGVSQSPSNKVTEKGKDVELRCDPISGHTALYWYRQSLGQGLEFLIYFQGNSAPDKSGLPSDRFSAERTGGSVSTLTIQRTQQEDSAVYLCASSLQENQPQHFGDGTRLSIL.

This clonotype was recorded a few times. The chain couples TRBV6-2 or TRBV6-3 to TRBJ1-1; no clear D. The CDR3 sequence is 15 residues long. CDR1 and CDR2 from the germline V gene are MNHEY and SVGEGT. V was pared by 0 bases and J by 0 bases, with 8 bases between. The CDR3 DNA follows: TGTGCCAGCAGTTACTCCTTCGCCTTGAACACTGAAGCTTTCTTT. Its protein is CASSYSFALNTEAFF.